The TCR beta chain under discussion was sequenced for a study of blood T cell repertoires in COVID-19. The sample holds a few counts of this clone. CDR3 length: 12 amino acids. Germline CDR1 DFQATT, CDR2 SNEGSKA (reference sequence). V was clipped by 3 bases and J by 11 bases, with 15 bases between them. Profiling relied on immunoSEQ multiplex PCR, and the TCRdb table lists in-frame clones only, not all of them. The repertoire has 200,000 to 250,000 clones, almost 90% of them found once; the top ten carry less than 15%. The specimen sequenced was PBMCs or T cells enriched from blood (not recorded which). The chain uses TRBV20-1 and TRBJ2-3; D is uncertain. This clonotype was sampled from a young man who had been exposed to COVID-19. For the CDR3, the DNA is TGCAGTGCTAGTTTAGATAGAGAGATGCAGTATTTT. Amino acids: CSASLDREMQYF.